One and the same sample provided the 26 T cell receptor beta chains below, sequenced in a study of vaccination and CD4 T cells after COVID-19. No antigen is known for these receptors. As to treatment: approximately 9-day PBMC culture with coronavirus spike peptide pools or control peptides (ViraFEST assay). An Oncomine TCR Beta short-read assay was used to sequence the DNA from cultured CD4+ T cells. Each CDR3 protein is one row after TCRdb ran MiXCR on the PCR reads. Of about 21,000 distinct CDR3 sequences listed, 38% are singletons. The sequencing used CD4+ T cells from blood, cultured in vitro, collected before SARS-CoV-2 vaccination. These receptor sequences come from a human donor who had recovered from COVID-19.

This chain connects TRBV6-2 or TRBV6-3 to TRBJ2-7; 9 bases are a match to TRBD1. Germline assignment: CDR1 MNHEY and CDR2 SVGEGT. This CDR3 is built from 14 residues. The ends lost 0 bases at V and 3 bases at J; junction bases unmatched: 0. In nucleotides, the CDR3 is TGTGCCAGCAGTTACTCGGACAGGGGCTACGAGCAGTACTTC. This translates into CASSYSDRGYEQYF.

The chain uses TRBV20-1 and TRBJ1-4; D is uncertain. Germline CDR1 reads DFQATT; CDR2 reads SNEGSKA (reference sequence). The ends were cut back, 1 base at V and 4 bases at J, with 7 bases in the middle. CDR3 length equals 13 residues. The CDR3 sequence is CSARANVNEKLFF. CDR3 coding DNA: TGCAGTGCTAGAGCGAACGTTAATGAAAAACTGTTTTTT.

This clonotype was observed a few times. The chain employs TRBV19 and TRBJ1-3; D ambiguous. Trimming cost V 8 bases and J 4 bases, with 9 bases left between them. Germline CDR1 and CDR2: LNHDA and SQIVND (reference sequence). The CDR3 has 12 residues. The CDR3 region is CASAGSGNTIYF. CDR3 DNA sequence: TGTGCCAGTGCGGGATCGGGAAACACCATATATTTT.

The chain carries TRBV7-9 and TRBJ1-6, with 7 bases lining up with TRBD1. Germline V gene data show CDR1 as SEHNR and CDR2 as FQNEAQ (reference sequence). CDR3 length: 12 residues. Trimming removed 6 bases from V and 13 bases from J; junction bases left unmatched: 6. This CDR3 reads CASSLPGQPLHF. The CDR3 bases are TGTGCCAGCAGTTTACCGGGACAGCCCCTCCACTTT.

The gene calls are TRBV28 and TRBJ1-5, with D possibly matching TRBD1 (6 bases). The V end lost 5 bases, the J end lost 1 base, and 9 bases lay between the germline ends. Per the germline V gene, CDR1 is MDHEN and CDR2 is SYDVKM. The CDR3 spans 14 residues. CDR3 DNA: TGTGCCAGCAGTACCACAGGGAGCAATCAGCCCCAGCATTTT. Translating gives CASSTTGSNQPQHF.

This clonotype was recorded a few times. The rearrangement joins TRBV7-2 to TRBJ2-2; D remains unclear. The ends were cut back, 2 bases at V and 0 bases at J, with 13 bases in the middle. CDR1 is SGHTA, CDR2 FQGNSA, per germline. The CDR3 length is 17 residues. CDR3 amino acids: CASSLLPGDTNTGELFF. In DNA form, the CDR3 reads TGTGCCAGCAGCTTACTCCCGGGCGACACGAACACCGGGGAGCTGTTTTTT.

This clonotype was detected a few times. The CDR3 DNA sequence: TGTGCCAGCAGTGTACGGGACAGGGGCTACGAGCAGTACTTC. Encoded protein: CASSVRDRGYEQYF. The J gene is TRBJ2-7, the V gene TRBV27; 10 positions agree with TRBD1. CDR1 is MNHEY and CDR2 is SMNVEV in the germline V gene (reference sequence). The CDR3 runs 14 residues. V trimming: 5 bases; J trimming: 3 bases; junction bases outside the gene matches: 4.

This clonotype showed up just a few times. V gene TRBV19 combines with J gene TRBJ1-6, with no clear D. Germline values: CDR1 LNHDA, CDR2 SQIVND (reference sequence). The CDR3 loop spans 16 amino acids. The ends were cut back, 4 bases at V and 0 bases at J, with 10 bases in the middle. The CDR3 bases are TGTGCCAGTAGTAGCCGTGGAAACTCCTATAATTCACCCCTCCACTTT. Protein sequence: CASSSRGNSYNSPLHF.

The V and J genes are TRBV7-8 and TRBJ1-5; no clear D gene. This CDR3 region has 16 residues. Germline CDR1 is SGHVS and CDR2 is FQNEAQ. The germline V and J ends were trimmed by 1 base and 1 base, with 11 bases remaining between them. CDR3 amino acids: CASSLGSGFSNQPQHF. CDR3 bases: TGTGCCAGCAGCTTAGGTTCAGGCTTCAGCAATCAGCCCCAGCATTTT.

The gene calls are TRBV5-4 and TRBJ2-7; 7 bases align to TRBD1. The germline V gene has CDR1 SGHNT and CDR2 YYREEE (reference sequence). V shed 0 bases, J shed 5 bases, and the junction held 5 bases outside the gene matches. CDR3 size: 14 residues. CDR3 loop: CASSLGGGIHEQYF. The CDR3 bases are TGTGCCAGCAGCTTGGGAGGGGGCATCCACGAGCAGTACTTC.

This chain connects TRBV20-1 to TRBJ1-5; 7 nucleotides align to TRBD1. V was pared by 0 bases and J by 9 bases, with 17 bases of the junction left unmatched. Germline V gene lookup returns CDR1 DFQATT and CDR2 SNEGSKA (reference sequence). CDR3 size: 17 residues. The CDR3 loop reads CSARERTGGEDRRPQHF. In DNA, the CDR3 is TGCAGTGCTAGAGAGAGGACAGGCGGCGAGGATCGGAGGCCCCAGCATTTT.

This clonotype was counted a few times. The CDR3 protein is CASSLTSGSTDTQYF. The CDR3 nucleotides are TGTGCCAGCAGTTTAACTAGCGGAAGCACAGATACGCAGTATTTT. The gene calls are TRBV27 and TRBJ2-3; 8 positions match TRBD2. Germline lookup yields CDR1 MNHEY and CDR2 SMNVEV (reference sequence). The V and J ends lost 2 bases and 0 bases, in that order; junction bases with no gene match: 1. The CDR3 is 15 amino acids.

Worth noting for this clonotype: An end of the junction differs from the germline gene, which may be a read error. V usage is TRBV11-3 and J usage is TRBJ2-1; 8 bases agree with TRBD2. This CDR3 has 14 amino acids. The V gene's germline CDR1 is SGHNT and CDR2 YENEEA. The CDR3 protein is CASRGTRGYSEQFF. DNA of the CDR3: TGTGCCAGCAGAGGGACTAGGGGCTACAGTGAGCAGTTCTTC.

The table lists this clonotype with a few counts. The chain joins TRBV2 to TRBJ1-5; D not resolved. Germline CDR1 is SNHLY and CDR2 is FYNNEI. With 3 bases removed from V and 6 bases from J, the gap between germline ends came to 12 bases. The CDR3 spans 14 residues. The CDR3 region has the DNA TGTGCCAGCAGTGACATGTACAAGGCTCAGCCCCAGCATTTT. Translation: CASSDMYKAQPQHF.

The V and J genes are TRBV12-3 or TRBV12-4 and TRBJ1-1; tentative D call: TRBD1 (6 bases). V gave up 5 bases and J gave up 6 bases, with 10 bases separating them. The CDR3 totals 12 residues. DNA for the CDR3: TGTGCCAGCAGTCCGGACAGACCTGAAGCTTTCTTT. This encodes CASSPDRPEAFF.

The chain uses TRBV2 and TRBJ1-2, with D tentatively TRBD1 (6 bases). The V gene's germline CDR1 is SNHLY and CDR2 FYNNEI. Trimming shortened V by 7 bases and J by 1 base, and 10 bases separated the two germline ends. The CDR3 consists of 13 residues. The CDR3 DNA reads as TGTGCCAGCACCTCAGGGGATAACTATGGCTACACCTTC. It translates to CASTSGDNYGYTF.

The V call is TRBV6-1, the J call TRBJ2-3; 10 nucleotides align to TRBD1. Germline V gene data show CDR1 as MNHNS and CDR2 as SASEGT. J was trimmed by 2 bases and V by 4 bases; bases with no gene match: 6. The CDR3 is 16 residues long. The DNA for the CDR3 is TGTGCCAGCAGTGGACGGGACAGGGGATTCACAGATACGCAGTATTTT. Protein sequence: CASSGRDRGFTDTQYF.

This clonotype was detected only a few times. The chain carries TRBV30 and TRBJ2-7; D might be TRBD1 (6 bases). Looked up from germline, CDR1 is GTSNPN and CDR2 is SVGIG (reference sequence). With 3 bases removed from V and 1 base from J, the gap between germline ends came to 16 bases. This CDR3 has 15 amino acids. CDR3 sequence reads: CAWSLGQGRSYEQYF. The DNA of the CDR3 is TGTGCCTGGAGCTTGGGACAAGGTCGTTCCTACGAGCAGTACTTC. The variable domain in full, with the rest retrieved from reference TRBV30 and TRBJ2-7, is SQTIHQWPATLVQPVGSPLSLECTVEGTSNPNLYWYRQAAGRGLQLLFYSVGIGQISSEVPQNLSASRPQDRQFILSSKKLLLSDSGFYLCAWSLGQGRSYEQYFGPGTRLTVT.

The CDR3 reads CASSYSSVTVFGYTF. For the CDR3, the DNA is TGTGCCAGCAGTTACTCGTCCGTGACAGTCTTTGGCTACACCTTC. The rearrangement joins TRBV6-5 to TRBJ1-2, with D perhaps TRBD1 (5 bases). The germline gives CDR1 MNHEY, CDR2 SVGAGI. V dropped 0 bases and J dropped 7 bases, with 15 bases sitting between them. This CDR3 has 15 amino acids.

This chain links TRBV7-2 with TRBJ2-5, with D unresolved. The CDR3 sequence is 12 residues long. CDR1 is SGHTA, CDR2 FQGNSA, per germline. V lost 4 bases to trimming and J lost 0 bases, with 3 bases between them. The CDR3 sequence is CASSSNQETQYF. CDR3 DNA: TGTGCCAGCAGCTCGAACCAAGAGACCCAGTACTTC.

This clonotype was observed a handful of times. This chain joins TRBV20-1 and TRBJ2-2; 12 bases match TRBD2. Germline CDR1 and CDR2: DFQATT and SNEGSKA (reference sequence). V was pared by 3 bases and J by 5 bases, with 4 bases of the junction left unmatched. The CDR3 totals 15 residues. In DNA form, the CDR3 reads TGCAGTGCTAGCCCTAGCGGGGGGGGGACCGGGGAGCTGTTTTTT. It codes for CSASPSGGGTGELFF.

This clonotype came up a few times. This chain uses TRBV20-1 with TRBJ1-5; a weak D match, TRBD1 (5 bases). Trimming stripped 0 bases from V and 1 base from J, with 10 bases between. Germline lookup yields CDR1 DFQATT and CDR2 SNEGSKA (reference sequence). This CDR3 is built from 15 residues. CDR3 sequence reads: CSARDAGTSNQPQHF. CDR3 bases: TGCAGTGCTAGAGATGCAGGGACGAGCAATCAGCCCCAGCATTTT.

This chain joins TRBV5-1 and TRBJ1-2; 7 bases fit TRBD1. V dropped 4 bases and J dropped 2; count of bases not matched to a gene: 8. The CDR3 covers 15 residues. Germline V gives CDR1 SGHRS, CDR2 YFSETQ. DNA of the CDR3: TGCGCCAGCAGCCTAATGACAGGGACGAACTATGGCTACACCTTC. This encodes CASSLMTGTNYGYTF.

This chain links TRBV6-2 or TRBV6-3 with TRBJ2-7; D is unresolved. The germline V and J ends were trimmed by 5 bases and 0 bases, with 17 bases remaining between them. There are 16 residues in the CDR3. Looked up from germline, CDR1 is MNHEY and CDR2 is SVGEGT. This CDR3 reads CASSRYQASSSYEQYF. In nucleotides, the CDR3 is TGTGCCAGCAGTCGATATCAGGCATCCAGCTCCTACGAGCAGTACTTC.

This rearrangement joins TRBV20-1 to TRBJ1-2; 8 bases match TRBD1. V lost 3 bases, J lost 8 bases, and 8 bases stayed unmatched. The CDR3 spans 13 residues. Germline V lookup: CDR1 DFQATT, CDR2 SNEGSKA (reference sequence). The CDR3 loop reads CSASTQGALGYTF. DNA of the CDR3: TGCAGTGCTAGTACTCAGGGGGCGCTGGGCTACACCTTC.

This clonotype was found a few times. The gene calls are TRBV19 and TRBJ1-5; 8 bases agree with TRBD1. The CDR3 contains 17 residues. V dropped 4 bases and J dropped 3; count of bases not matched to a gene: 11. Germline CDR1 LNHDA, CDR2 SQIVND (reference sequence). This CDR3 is CASSTNLGQGYNQPQHF. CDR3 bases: TGTGCCAGTAGTACAAATCTTGGACAGGGCTACAATCAGCCCCAGCATTTT.